This entry concerns a single T cell receptor beta chain. These data originate in a study of blood T cell repertoires in COVID-19. The wider study: Samples representing acute and convalescent COVID-19 were sourced from the United States, Italy and Spain. Sources were T cells, B-cell-depleted T cells, or PBMCs; the material itself was cDNA or gDNA.

The CDR3 spans 14 residues. V lost 5 bases, J lost 6 bases, and 12 bases lay in between. Germline V gene lookup returns CDR1 SGDLS and CDR2 YYNGEE. Original methodology: Amplifying reference gene primers gave estimates of nucleated cell counts. TCRdb's copy holds only in-frame clones and misses some; the assay was immunoSEQ multiplex PCR. For V, J and clone size, that table is used; D and trimming come from the DNA. Among over 200,000 clones, 85% to 90% were seen once, and the ten largest hold over 12%. Enrollees, roughly 18 to 89 years old, lived in approximately 25 US areas. This rearrangement joins TRBV9 to TRBJ1-6; tentative D call: TRBD1 (6 bases). Sequenced: PBMCs or T cells enriched from blood (not recorded which). The clonotype originates from a man aged 30-40 years who had been exposed to COVID-19. The chain's CDR3 is CASSRGGGNSPLHF. CDR3 in DNA: TGTGCCAGCAGTCGCGGGGGCGGTAATTCACCCCTCCACTTT.